This is a list of T cell receptor beta chains from one sample in a study of human T cells and chemical hapten exposure. TCRdb ran MiXCR on the RACE reads and lists one entry per CDR3 protein. The repertoire consists of tens of thousands of distinct CDR3 sequences, with 11% occurring once and the leading ten covering about 4%. The sample consisted of whole blood, taken in connection with sensitization to the hapten diphenylcyclopropenone (DPC). Every receptor here comes from a woman aged 45-65 years with alopecia areata. Some clones in this sample may be carry-over from other donors' samples. Both conserved end residues are part of each CDR3. A D gene is named only where the DNA matches it firmly. Some rows mark clone size as missing; the rest say once, few, many or name a class of expanded clone.

TRBD2	TRBV7-2	NA	TRBJ2-4	TGTGCCAGCAGCTTCCGGACTAGCAACATTCAGTACTTC	CASSFRTSNIQYF
TRBD2	TRBV14	few	TRBJ2-3	TGTGCCAGCAGCCAAGCGGGGACTAGCGGCGCTCCGTTGCATACGCAGTATTTT	CASSQAGTSGAPLHTQYF
TRBD2	TRBV29-1	NA	TRBJ2-7	TGCAGCGCCCGGACTAGCGGGAGCCGCGAGCAGTACTTC	CSARTSGSREQYF
TRBD1	TRBV12-3/TRBV12-4	NA	TRBJ1-1	TGTGCCAGCAGTCCGGACAGGGTTGGCACTGAAGCTTTCTTT	CASSPDRVGTEAFF
NA	TRBV30	few	TRBJ1-1	TGTGCCTGGAGTCCACAGCTGAACACTGAAGCTTTCTTT	CAWSPQLNTEAFF
TRBD1	TRBV5-5	few	TRBJ2-7	TGTGCCAGCAGCTGGGGACAGGGGGCCTACGAGCAGTACTTC	CASSWGQGAYEQYF
NA	TRBV2	NA	TRBJ2-5	TGTGCCAGCAGTGGGTACTACCAAGAGACCCAGTACTTC	CASSGYYQETQYF
TRBD1	TRBV5-1	NA	TRBJ2-6	TGCGCCAGCACCTCGGGCGGGACAGGCTCCGGGGCCAACGTCCTGACTTTC	CASTSGGTGSGANVLTF
TRBD1	TRBV6-5	few	TRBJ2-7	TGTGCCAGCAACCCGACCGGGACAGGGATCGACGACGAGCAGTACTTC	CASNPTGTGIDDEQYF
NA	TRBV12-3/TRBV12-4	NA	TRBJ1-4	TGTGCCAGCAGTTTCCGGACTAATGAAAAACTGTTTTTT	CASSFRTNEKLFF
NA	TRBV7-2	few	TRBJ2-7	TGTGCCAGCAGCTTAGTCTTGGGGAGGTACGAGCAGTACTTC	CASSLVLGRYEQYF
NA	TRBV5-4	many	TRBJ1-2	TGTGCCAGCAGCGGAAGAACAGGAACCACCAACTATGGCTACACCTTC	CASSGRTGTTNYGYTF
TRBD2	TRBV7-3	NA	TRBJ2-3	TGTGCCAGCAGCTTAAAACTAGCGGGAGGGCCGGATACGCAGTATTTT	CASSLKLAGGPDTQYF
NA	TRBV10-2	NA	TRBJ1-1	TGCGCCAGCAGTGCCCTCTCGTTGGGGACTGAAGCTTTCTTT	CASSALSLGTEAFF
NA	TRBV7-6	many	TRBJ1-1	TGTGCCAGCAGCGCTCAAACAGCAAACACTGAAGCTTTCTTT	CASSAQTANTEAFF
TRBD1	TRBV13	many	TRBJ1-1	TGTGCCAGCAGCTTAGACAGGGGGTATGAAGCTTTCTTT	CASSLDRGYEAFF
NA	TRBV27	NA	TRBJ2-2	TGTGCCAGCAGTTTGACGACCTCGGCTACCGGGGAGCTGTTTTTT	CASSLTTSATGELFF
TRBD1	TRBV5-6	many	TRBJ1-2	TGTGCCAGCAGCTTGACAGGGGTTAACTATGGCTACACCTTC	CASSLTGVNYGYTF
NA	TRBV6-1	many	TRBJ1-2	TGTGCCAGCAGTCTCCGGGACGGCTATGGCTACACCTTC	CASSLRDGYGYTF
NA	TRBV5-4	NA	TRBJ1-1	TGTGCCAGCAGCTTGATGGGAGGGAGGGAAGCTTTCTTT	CASSLMGGREAFF
NA	TRBV6-6	few	TRBJ2-5	TGTGCCAGCAGTTCGGGACCGTTCCAGACCCAGTACTTC	CASSSGPFQTQYF
NA	TRBV5-1	many	TRBJ2-5	TGCGCCAGCAGCTTGTCATGGGGCCAAGAGACCCAGTACTTC	CASSLSWGQETQYF
NA	TRBV19	few	TRBJ1-5	TGTGCCAGTAGTATTCAGGGTAGGGGCAATCAGCCCCAGCATTTT	CASSIQGRGNQPQHF
NA	TRBV18	many	TRBJ2-5	TGTGCCAGCTCACCTTACCAAGAGACCCAGTACTTC	CASSPYQETQYF
NA	TRBV5-1	few	TRBJ1-1	TGCGCCAGCAGCTTGGTCGGGAACCGAAACACTGAAGCTTTCTTT	CASSLVGNRNTEAFF
NA	TRBV20-1	NA	TRBJ2-1	TGCAGTGCAGAGGCGGGACCCAATGAGCAGTTCTTC	CSAEAGPNEQFF
NA	TRBV27	NA	TRBJ1-5	TGTGCCAGCAGACCCGGGACACTTAGCAATCAGTCCCAGCATTTT	CASRPGTLSNQSQHF
NA	TRBV11-2	once	TRBJ2-7	TGTGCCAGCAGCAACATGCGGCGCATCTCCTACGAGCAGTACTTC	CASSNMRRISYEQYF
TRBD1	TRBV27	NA	TRBJ1-5	TGTGCCAGCAGACCGGGACAGGGGGACAATCAGCCCCAGCATTTT	CASRPGQGDNQPQHF
NA	TRBV2	many	TRBJ2-5	TGTGCCAGCAGGGTGGTGGGCCTGGCCCGCCAAGAGACCCAGTACTTC	CASRVVGLARQETQYF
NA	TRBV13	many	TRBJ1-1	TGTGCCAGCAGCTTTCGGGGGCAGAGCACTGAAGCTTTCTTT	CASSFRGQSTEAFF
TRBD2	TRBV11-2	many	TRBJ2-1	TGTGCCAGCAGCCCGTGGGCCCTAGCGGGAGGCCTCAATGAGCAGTTCTTC	CASSPWALAGGLNEQFF
NA	TRBV13	few	TRBJ2-1	TGTGCCAGCAGCGCTATTGGGCCCTACAATGAGCAGTTCTTC	CASSAIGPYNEQFF
NA	TRBV12-3/TRBV12-4	NA	TRBJ2-2	TGTGCCAGCAGTTTGCGGCAGGGGAACACCGGGGAGCTGTTTTTT	CASSLRQGNTGELFF
TRBD2	TRBV7-7	many	TRBJ2-2	TGTGCTAGCAGGCCCGTCCGGGAGGGTGCCGGGGAGCTGTTTTTT	CASRPVREGAGELFF
NA	TRBV29-1	many	TRBJ1-4	TGCAGCGTCCTGGCGGGATCCTCTAATGAAAAACTGTTTTTT	CSVLAGSSNEKLFF
NA	TRBV19	NA	TRBJ2-1	TGTGCCAGTAGTCCCGAAGGAGATTGGGTACTTAATGAGCAGTTCTTC	CASSPEGDWVLNEQFF
NA	TRBV27	once	TRBJ1-4	TGTGCCAGCAGTTTACGCGGGATCCTTGCAACTAATGAAAAACTGTTTTTT	CASSLRGILATNEKLFF
TRBD1	TRBV6-5	many	TRBJ2-7	TGTGCCAGCAGCACCCGGGACAGGGGGCCTTTCTACGAGCAGTACTTC	CASSTRDRGPFYEQYF
NA	TRBV29-1	many	TRBJ2-2	TGCAGCGCGACGGTGAACACCGGGGAGCTGTTTTTT	CSATVNTGELFF
TRBD2	TRBV29-1	many	TRBJ2-1	TGCAGCGTTCGGGTCGCGGGAGGCATCAATGAGCAGTTCTTC	CSVRVAGGINEQFF
NA	TRBV27	many	TRBJ2-2	TGTGCCAGCAGTTTAACAGCTCCGGACACCGGGGAGCTGTTTTTT	CASSLTAPDTGELFF
NA	TRBV4-2	few	TRBJ2-7	TGTGCCAGCAGCCAAGGATCCCAACCAAAAAGCCGCCTGACTAGCTCCTACGAGCAGTACTTC	CASSQGSQPKSRLTSSYEQYF
TRBD2	TRBV6-2/TRBV6-3	many	TRBJ2-1	TGTGCCAGCAGTTACTCGGGACTAGCGAAGGGCAATGAGCAGTTCTTC	CASSYSGLAKGNEQFF
TRBD2	TRBV29-1	few	TRBJ2-3	TGCAGCGTTTCGGGGGCCGTGACTAGCGGTAGGGATACGCAGTATTTT	CSVSGAVTSGRDTQYF
TRBD1	TRBV12-3/TRBV12-4	NA	TRBJ1-2	TGTGCCAGCAGACCGACAGGGGGAGGCTACACCTTC	CASRPTGGGYTF
TRBD1	TRBV29-1	many	TRBJ1-5	TGCAGCGTGGGGGACAGGGGGCGCGATCAGCCCCAGCATTTT	CSVGDRGRDQPQHF
TRBD1	TRBV27	NA	TRBJ1-6	TGTGCCAGCAGTCGCCGACAGGGGGAGAATTCACCCCTCCACTTT	CASSRRQGENSPLHF
TRBD2	TRBV7-3	many	TRBJ2-1	TGTGCCAGCAGCTCGACAGGGGGCGGACTAGCGGGATTAAGGAATGAGCAGTTCTTC	CASSSTGGGLAGLRNEQFF
NA	TRBV7-9	many	TRBJ2-5	TGTGCCAGCAGCTTAACGGGAACAGAGACCCAGTACTTC	CASSLTGTETQYF
NA	TRBV7-2	few	TRBJ1-2	TGTGCCAGCAGCTTAAGCAGTTCTAACTATGGCTACACCTTC	CASSLSSSNYGYTF